This TCR beta chain came from a study of response to subunit inactivated influenza vaccine. Overall study findings and caveats: Only a handful of new T cells, the authors suggested, are recruited with each seasonal influenza vaccination.

TCRdb re-called the RT-PCR reads with MiXCR, one entry per CDR3 protein. Of under 950,000 distinct CDR3 sequences listed, over 20% were seen once; the top ten hold around 9.6%. This CDR3 comprises 12 residues. Germline loops: CDR1 SGHRS, CDR2 YFSETQ. Trimming left V 4 bases short and J 4 bases short, with 6 bases between. This clonotype came up a few times. Its antigen remains unknown. The sequenced sample was PBMCs from blood, obtained around 5 days after vaccination. The receptor comes from a man between 50 and 59 years old who received an inactivated influenza vaccine. The chain uses TRBV5-1 and TRBJ2-1; D call uncertain. The CDR3 loop reads CASSVQYNEQFF. The CDR3 DNA reads TGCGCCAGCAGCGTTCAATACAATGAGCAGTTCTTC.